This section outlines one T cell receptor beta chain sequence together with its context. Its antigen is still unknown. The data derive from a study of T cell responses to AZD1222 COVID-19 vaccine. The protocol was immunoSEQ multiplex PCR, while the TCRdb copy is restricted to in-frame clones and leaves out a portion. The sample consists of approximately 150,000 clones, roughly 92% of them appearing once. Study findings and constraints: A rise in Spike-specific TCR breadth and depth followed two AZD1222 doses.

Per germline, CDR1 GTSNPN and CDR2 SVGIG (reference sequence). V was clipped by 3 bases and J by 5 bases, with 10 bases between them. This CDR3 is built from 13 residues. V usage is TRBV30 and J usage is TRBJ1-4, with D uncertain. The source of this sequence is an adult in good health. The input for sequencing was peripheral blood, taken on day 0 of AZD1222 vaccination. The CDR3 nucleotides are TGTGCCTGGAGGCTTAGTGCCAATGAAAAACTGTTTTTT. Amino acids: CAWRLSANEKLFF.